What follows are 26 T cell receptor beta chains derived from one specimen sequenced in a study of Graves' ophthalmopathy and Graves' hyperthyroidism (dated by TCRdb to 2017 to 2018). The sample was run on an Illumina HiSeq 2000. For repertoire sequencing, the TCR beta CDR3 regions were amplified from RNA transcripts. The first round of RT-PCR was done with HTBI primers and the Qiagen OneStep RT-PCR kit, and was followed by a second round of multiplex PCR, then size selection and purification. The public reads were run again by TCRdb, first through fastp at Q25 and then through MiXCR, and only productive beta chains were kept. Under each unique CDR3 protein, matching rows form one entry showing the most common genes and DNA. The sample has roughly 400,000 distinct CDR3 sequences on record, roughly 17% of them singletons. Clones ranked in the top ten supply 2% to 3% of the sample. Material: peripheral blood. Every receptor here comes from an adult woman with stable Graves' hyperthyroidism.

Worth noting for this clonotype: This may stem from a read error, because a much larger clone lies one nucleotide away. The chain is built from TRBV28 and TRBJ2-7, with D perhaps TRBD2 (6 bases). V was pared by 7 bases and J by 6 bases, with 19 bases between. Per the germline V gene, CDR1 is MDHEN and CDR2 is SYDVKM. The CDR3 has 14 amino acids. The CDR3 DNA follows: TGTGCCAGCAATTCTGACGGGGGAGTCTGCGAGCAGTACTTC. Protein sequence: CASNSDGGVCEQYF.

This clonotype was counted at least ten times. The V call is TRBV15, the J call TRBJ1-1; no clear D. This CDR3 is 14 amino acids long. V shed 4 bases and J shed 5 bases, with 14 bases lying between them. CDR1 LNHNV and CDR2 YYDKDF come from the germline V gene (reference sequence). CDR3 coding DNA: TGTGCCACCAGCAAAGAAGGGAGTTGGACTGAAGCTTTCTTT. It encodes CATSKEGSWTEAFF.

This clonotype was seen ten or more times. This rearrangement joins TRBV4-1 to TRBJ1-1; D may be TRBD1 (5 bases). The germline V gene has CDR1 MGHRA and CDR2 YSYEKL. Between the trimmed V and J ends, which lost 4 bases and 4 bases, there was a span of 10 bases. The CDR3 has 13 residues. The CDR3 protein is CASSLVGATEAFF. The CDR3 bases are TGCGCCAGCAGCCTCGTCGGGGCCACTGAAGCTTTCTTT.

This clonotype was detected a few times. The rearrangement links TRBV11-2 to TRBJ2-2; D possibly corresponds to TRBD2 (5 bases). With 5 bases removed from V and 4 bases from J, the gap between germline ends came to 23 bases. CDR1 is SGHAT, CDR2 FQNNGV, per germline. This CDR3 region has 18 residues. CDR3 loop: CASSPRPGNSDPTGELFF. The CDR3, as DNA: TGTGCCAGCAGCCCCCGACCCGGGAACAGTGATCCCACCGGGGAGCTGTTTTTT. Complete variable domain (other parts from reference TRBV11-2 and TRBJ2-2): EAGVAQSPRYKIIEKRQSVAFWCNPISGHATLYWYQQILGQGPKLLIQFQNNGVVDDSQLPKDRFSAERLKGVDSTLKIQPAKLEDSAVYLCASSPRPGNSDPTGELFFGEGSRLTVL.

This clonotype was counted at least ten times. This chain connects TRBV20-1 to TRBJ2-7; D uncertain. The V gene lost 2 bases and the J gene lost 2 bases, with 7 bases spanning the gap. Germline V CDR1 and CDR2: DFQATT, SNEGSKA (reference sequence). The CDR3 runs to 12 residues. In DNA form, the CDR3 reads TGCAGTGCTAGATCTGGGCCCTACGAGCAGTACTTC. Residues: CSARSGPYEQYF.

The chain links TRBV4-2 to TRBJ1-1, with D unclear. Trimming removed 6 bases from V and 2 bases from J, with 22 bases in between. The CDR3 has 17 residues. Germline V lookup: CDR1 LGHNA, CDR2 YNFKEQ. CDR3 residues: CASSPLLIALLNTEAFF. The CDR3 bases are TGTGCCAGCAGTCCTCTCCTCATAGCCCTACTAAACACTGAAGCTTTCTTT.

The CDR3 bases are TGTGCCGCAAATGCGAACACTGAAGCTTTCTTT. It specifies CAANANTEAFF. The J gene is TRBJ1-1, the V gene TRBV30; D remains unclear. CDR3 length: 11 amino acids. Trimming removed 8 bases at V and 1 base at J, with 8 bases between. Looked up from germline, CDR1 is GTSNPN and CDR2 is SVGIG (reference sequence).

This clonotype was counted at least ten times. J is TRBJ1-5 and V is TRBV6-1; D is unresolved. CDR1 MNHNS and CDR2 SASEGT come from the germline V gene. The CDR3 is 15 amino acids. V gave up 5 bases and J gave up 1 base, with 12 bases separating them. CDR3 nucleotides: TGTGCCAGCAGTCCCCACTTACGGAGCAATCAGCCCCAGCATTTT. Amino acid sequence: CASSPHLRSNQPQHF.

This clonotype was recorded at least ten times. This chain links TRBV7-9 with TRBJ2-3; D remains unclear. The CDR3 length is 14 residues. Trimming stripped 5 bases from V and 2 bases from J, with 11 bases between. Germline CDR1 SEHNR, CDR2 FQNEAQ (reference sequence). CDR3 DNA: TGTGCCAGCAGCCAACTACAAACCACAGATACGCAGTATTTT. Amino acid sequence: CASSQLQTTDTQYF. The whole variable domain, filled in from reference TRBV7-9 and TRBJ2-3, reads DTGVSQNPRHKITKRGQNVTFRCDPISEHNRLYWYRQTLGQGPEFLTYFQNEAQLEKSRLLSDRFSAERPKGSFSTLEIQRTEQGDSAMYLCASSQLQTTDTQYFGPGTRLTVL.

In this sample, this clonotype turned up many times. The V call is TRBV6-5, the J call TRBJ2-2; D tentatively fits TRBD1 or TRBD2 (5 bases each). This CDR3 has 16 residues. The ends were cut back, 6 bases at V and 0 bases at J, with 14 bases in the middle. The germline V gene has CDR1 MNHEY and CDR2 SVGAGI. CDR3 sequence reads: CASSTTGTSNTGELFF. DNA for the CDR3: TGTGCCAGCAGCACCACGGGGACCTCGAACACCGGGGAGCTGTTTTTT.

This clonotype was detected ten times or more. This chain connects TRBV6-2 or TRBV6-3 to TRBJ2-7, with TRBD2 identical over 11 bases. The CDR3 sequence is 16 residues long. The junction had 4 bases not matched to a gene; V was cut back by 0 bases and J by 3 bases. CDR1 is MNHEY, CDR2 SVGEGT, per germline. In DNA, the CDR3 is TGTGCCAGCAGTTACTCAAGTACTAGCGGGAGCTACGAGCAGTACTTC. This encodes CASSYSSTSGSYEQYF.

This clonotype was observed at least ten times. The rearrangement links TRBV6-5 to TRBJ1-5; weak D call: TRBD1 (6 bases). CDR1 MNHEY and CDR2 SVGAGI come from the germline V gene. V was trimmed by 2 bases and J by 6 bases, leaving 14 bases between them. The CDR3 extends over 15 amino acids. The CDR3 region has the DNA TGTGCCAGCAGTTACGCAGGGGAAGCAGTTCAGCCCCAGCATTTT. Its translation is CASSYAGEAVQPQHF.

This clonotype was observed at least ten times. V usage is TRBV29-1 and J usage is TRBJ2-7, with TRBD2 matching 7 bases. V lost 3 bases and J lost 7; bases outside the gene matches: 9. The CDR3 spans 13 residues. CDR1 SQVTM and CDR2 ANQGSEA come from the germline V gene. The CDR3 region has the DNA TGCAGCGTTGAGGGACTGCTCGGGGGGGAGCAGTACTTC. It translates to CSVEGLLGGEQYF.

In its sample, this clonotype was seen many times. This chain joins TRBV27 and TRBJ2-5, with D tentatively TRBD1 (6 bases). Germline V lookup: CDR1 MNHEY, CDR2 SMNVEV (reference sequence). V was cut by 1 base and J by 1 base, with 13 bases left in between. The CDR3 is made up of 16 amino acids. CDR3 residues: CASSLYRDPSQETQYF. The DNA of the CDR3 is TGTGCCAGCAGTTTATACAGGGACCCCAGCCAAGAGACCCAGTACTTC.

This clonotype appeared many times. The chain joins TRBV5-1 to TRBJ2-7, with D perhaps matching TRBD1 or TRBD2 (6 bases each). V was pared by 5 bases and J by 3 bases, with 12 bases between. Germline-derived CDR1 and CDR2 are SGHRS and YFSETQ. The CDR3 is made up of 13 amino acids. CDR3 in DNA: TGCGCCAGCAGAATAGGAGGGGGCTACGAGCAGTACTTC. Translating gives CASRIGGGYEQYF. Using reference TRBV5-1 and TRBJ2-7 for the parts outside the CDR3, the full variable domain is KAGVTQTPRYLIKTRGQQVTLSCSPISGHRSVSWYQQTPGQGLQFLFEYFSETQRNKGNFPGRFSGRQFSNSRSEMNVSTLELGDSALYLCASRIGGGYEQYFGPGTRLTVT.

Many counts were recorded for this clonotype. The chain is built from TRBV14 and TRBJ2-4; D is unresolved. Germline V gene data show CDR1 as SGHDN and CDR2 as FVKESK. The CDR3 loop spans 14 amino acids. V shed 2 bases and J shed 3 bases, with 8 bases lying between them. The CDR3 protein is CASSQRTHKNIQYF. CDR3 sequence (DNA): TGTGCCAGCAGCCAAAGGACCCACAAAAACATTCAGTACTTC.

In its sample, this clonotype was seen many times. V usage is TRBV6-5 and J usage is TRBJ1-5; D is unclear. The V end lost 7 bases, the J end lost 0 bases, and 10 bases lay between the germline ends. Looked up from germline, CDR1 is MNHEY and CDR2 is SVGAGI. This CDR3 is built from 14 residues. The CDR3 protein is CASTPRDSNQPQHF. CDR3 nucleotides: TGTGCCAGCACCCCTCGGGATAGCAATCAGCCCCAGCATTTT.

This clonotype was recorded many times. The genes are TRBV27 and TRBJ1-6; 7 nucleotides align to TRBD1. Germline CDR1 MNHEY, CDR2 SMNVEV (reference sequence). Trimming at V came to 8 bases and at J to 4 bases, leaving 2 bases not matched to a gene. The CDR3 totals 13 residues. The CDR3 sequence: CASWDSYNSPLHF. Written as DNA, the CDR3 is TGTGCCAGCTGGGACAGTTATAATTCACCCCTCCACTTT.

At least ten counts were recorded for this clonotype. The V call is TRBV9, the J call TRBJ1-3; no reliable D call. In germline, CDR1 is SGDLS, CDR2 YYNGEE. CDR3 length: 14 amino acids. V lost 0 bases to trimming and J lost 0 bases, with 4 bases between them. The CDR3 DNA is TGTGCCAGCAGCGTAGAGGGCTCTGGAAACACCATATATTTT. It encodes CASSVEGSGNTIYF.

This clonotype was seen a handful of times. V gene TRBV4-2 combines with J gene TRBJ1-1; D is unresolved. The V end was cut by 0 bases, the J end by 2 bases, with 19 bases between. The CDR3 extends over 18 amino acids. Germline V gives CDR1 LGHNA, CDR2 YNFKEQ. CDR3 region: CASSQEHVPYTANTEAFF. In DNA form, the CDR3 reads TGTGCCAGCAGCCAAGAACATGTCCCCTACACGGCTAACACTGAAGCTTTCTTT.

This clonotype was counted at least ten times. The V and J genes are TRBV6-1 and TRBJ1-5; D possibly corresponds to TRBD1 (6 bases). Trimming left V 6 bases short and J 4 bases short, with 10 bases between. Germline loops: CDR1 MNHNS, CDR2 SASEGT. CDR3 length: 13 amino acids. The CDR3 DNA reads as TGTGCCAGCAGGAGGACAGCGAATCAGCCCCAGCATTTT. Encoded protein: CASRRTANQPQHF.

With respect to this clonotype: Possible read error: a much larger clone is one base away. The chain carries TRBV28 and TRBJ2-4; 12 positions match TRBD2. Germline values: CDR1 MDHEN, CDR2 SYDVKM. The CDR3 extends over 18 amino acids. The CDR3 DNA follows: TGTGCCAGCAGCTTTCCTGCTAGCGGGAGGGCCGGGAAAAACATTAAGTACTTC. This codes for CASSFPASGRAGKNIKYF.

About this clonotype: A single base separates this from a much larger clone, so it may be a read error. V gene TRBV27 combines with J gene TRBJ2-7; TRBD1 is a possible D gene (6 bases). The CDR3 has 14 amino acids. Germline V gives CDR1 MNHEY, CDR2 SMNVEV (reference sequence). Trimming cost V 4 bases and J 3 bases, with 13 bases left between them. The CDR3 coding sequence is TGTGCCAGCAGTTCCCGGGACATCAACTACGAGCAGTACGTC. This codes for CASSSRDINYEQYV.

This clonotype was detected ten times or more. The CDR3 nucleotides are TGTGCCAGTCGAACAGAGGATAAGGGGGCCCACGAGCAGTACTTC. Amino acid sequence: CASRTEDKGAHEQYF. The rearrangement joins TRBV27 to TRBJ2-7; 7 positions agree with TRBD1. Germline CDR1 and CDR2: MNHEY and SMNVEV (reference sequence). The CDR3 loop spans 15 amino acids. With V trimmed by 9 bases and J by 5 bases, 16 bases remained unmatched.

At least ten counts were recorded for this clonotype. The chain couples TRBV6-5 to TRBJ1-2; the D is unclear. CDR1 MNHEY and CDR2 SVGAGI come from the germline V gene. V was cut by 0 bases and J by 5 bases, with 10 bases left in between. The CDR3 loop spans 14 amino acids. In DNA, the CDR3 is TGTGCCAGCAGTTACTCTTGGACGTCTTATGGCTACACCTTC. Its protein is CASSYSWTSYGYTF.

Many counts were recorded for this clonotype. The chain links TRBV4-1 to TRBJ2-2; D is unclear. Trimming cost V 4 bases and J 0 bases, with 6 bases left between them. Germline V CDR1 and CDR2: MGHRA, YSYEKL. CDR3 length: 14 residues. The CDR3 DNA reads TGCGCCAGCAGCCCCCATTCGAACACCGGGGAGCTGTTTTTT. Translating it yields CASSPHSNTGELFF.